Sequencing of this T cell receptor (beta chain) was carried out in a study of response to subunit inactivated influenza vaccine. Findings of the study overall: T cells newly recruited by each seasonal influenza vaccination are few, the authors suggested.

Germline V lookup: CDR1 SGHTA, CDR2 FQGNSA. Trimming removed 1 base from V and 0 bases from J, with 11 bases in between. This CDR3 is 16 amino acids long. This clonotype was seen ten or more times. Its antigen is not identified. MiXCR, run by TCRdb on the RT-PCR reads, gives a single entry per CDR3 protein. The repertoire holds about 500,000 distinct CDR3 sequences, with 7.2% as singletons. The sequence was obtained from a man aged 50-75 years who received an inactivated influenza vaccine. The V gene is TRBV7-2, the J gene TRBJ2-3; D call uncertain. The sample consisted of PBMCs from blood, taken 23 to 25 months after vaccination. As DNA, the CDR3 is TGTGCCAGCAGCTTAGTGTCGACACAGAGCACAGATACGCAGTATTTT. Its translation: CASSLVSTQSTDTQYF.